This TCR beta chain was obtained from a study of T-cell memory formation after mild COVID-19. Study details: TCR clusters mostly belonged to single donors. Regarding the study as a whole: Contracting clones localized mainly to CM and EM when CD4+ and mainly to EMRA when CD8+. Second-wave clones with a day 37 peak had unconfirmed SARS-CoV-2 specificity.

This clonotype was seen only a few times. Its antigen is not identified. UMIs and sample barcodes were carried by the TCR alpha and TCR beta cDNA libraries that 5'RACE produced using constant-segment primers. One entry per CDR3 protein, called by TCRdb with MiXCR from the 5' RACE reads. This sample yields about 150,000 distinct CDR3 sequences, of which roughly 15% are seen a single time; 14% belongs to the top ten. The germline V gene has CDR1 SGHDN and CDR2 FVKESK. This CDR3 has 17 amino acids. Trimming took 3 bases from V and 6 from J; bases not matched to a gene: 8. The receptor was isolated from an adult woman who had mild COVID-19 (a few samples of this study predate the infection). Cell type and time point are not known. Source material: PBMCs or a T cell subset sorted from them (not recorded which). J is TRBJ2-1 and V is TRBV14, with 13 bases that match TRBD2. CDR3 amino acids: CASSHYSGLAGVNEQFF. CDR3 coding DNA: TGTGCCAGCAGCCACTACTCTGGACTAGCGGGAGTCAATGAGCAGTTCTTC.